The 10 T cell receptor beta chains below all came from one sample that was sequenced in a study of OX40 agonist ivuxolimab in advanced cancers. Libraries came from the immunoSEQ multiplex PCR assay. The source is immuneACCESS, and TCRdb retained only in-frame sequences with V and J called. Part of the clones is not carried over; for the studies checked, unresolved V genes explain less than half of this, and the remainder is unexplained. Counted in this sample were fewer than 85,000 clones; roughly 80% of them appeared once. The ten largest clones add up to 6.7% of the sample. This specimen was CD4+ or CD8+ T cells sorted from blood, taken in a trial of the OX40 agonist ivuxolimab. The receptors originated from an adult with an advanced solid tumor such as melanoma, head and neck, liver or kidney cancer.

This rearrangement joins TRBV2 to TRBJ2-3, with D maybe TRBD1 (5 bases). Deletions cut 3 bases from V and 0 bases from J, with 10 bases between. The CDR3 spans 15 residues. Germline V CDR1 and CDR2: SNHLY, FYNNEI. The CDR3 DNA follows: TGTGCCAGCAGTGATGACAGCCTGAGCACAGATACGCAGTATTTT. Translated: CASSDDSLSTDTQYF.

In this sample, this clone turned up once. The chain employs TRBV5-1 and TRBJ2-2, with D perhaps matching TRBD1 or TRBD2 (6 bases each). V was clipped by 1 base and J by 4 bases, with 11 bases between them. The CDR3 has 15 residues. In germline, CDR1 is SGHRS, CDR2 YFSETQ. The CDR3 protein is CASSLSGGLTGELFF. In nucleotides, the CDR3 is TGCGCCAGCAGCTTGTCCGGGGGCCTCACCGGGGAGCTGTTTTTT.

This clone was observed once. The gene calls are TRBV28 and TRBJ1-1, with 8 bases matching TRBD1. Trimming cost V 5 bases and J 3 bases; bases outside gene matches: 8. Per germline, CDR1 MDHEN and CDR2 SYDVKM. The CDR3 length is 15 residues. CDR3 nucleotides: TGTGCCAGCAGTACTCCCAGGGGGCAGGACACTGAAGCTTTCTTT. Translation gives CASSTPRGQDTEAFF.

CDR3 DNA: TGTGCCAGCAGCTTAGCCCACGGGGGAGATAAAGATACGCAGTATTTT. This encodes CASSLAHGGDKDTQYF. The gene calls are TRBV7-3 and TRBJ2-3; D might be TRBD2 (6 bases). Trimming shortened V by 2 bases and J by 5 bases, and 17 bases separated the two germline ends. The germline gives CDR1 SGHTA, CDR2 FQGTGA. CDR3 length equals 16 residues.

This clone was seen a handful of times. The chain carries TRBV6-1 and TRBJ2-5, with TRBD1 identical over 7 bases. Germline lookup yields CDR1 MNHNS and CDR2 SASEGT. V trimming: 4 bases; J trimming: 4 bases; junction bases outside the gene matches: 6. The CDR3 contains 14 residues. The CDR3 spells CASSAGQIRETQYF. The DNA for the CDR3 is TGTGCCAGCAGTGCGGGACAGATCCGAGAGACCCAGTACTTC.

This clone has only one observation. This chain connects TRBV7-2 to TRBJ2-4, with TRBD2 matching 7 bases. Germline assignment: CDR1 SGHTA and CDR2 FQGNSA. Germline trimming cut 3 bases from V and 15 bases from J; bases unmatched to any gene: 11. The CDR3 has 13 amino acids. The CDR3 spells CASSLGGTPGRYF. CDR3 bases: TGTGCCAGCAGCTTGGGGGGGACCCCGGGGAGGTACTTC.

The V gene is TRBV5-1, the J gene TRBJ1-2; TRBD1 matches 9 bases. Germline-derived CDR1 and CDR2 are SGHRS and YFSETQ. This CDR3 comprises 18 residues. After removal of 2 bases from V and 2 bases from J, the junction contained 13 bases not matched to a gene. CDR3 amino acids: CASSFGADRGIGNYGYTF. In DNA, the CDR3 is TGCGCCAGCAGCTTTGGGGCGGACAGGGGTATAGGAAACTATGGCTACACCTTC.

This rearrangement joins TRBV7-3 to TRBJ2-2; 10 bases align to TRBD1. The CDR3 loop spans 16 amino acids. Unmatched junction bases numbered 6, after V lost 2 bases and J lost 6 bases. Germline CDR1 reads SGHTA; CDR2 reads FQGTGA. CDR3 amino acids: CASSLGDRGVAGELFF. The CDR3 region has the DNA TGTGCCAGCAGCTTAGGGGACAGGGGAGTGGCCGGGGAGCTGTTTTTT.

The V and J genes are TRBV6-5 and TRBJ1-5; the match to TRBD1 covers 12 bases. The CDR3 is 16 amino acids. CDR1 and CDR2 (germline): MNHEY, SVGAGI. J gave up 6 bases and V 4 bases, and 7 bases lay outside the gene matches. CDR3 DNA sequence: TGTGCCAGCAGTTCCTCCGGGACAGGGGGCACTCAGCCCCAGCATTTT. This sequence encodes CASSSSGTGGTQPQHF.

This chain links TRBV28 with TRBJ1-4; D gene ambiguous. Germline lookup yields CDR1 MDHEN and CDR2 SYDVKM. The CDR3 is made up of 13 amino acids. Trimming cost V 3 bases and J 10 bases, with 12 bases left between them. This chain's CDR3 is CASSFQQFGKLFF. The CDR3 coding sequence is TGTGCCAGCAGTTTTCAACAATTCGGAAAACTGTTTTTT. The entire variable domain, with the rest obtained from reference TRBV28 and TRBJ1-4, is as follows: DVKVTQSSRYLVKRTGEKVFLECVQDMDHENMFWYRQDPGLGLRLIYFSYDVKMKEKGDIPEGYSVSREKKERFSLILESASTNQTSMYLCASSFQQFGKLFFGSGTQLSVL.